The 14 T cell receptor beta chains reported below all come from one sample, sequenced in a study of blood T cell repertoires in COVID-19. Here immunoSEQ multiplex PCR was the method, and the copy in TCRdb shows in-frame clones only, minus some. The table lists roughly 250,000 clones, roughly 89% of them singletons. Material for sequencing was peripheral blood. The receptor set was obtained from a woman in her thirties or forties who had recovered from COVID-19.

This clone was picked up a small number of times. The gene calls are TRBV7-9 and TRBJ1-1, with D perhaps matching TRBD1 (6 bases). With 8 bases removed from V and 0 bases from J, the gap between germline ends came to 13 bases. There are 14 residues in the CDR3. Germline V CDR1 and CDR2: SEHNR, FQNEAQ (reference sequence). CDR3 bases: TGTGCCAGCTCGCGGGGGGACATGAACACTGAAGCTTTCTTT. Translated: CASSRGDMNTEAFF.

The V gene is TRBV5-4, the J gene TRBJ2-4; TRBD2 might be the D (6 bases). CDR3 length equals 16 residues. The germline V gene encodes CDR1 SGHNT and CDR2 YYREEE (reference sequence). V shed 0 bases and J shed 3 bases, with 13 bases lying between them. For the CDR3, the DNA is TGTGCCAGCAGCTTGGCCGGCGGGCGGGGCAAAAACATTCAGTACTTC. Translation: CASSLAGGRGKNIQYF.

This chain connects TRBV6-5 to TRBJ1-6; D not certain. Deletions cut 7 bases from V and 6 bases from J, with 13 bases between. The CDR3 runs 14 residues. From germline, CDR1 is MNHEY and CDR2 SVGAGI. CDR3 residues: CASTPRRVNSPLHF. The DNA for the CDR3 is TGTGCCAGCACCCCGAGGAGGGTTAATTCACCCCTCCACTTT.

The chain joins TRBV30 to TRBJ2-7; perhaps TRBD1 as D (6 bases). The CDR3 covers 14 residues. Per the germline V gene, CDR1 is GTSNPN and CDR2 is SVGIG (reference sequence). V dropped 5 bases and J dropped 1 base, with 15 bases sitting between them. The CDR3 reads CAWARDTGSYEQYF. CDR3 nucleotide sequence: TGTGCCTGGGCAAGGGACACCGGTTCCTACGAGCAGTACTTC.

This chain connects TRBV27 to TRBJ2-3; tentatively, D is TRBD1 (6 bases). From germline, CDR1 is MNHEY and CDR2 SMNVEV (reference sequence). Trimming left V 5 bases short and J 4 bases short, with 13 bases between. The CDR3 covers 14 residues. The CDR3 reads CASSLLTGPDTQYF. In DNA form, the CDR3 reads TGTGCCAGCAGTCTATTGACAGGCCCAGATACGCAGTATTTT.

The table lists this clone with many counts. The CDR3, as DNA: TGCAGCGTTGACCGCGCGGGAGACTACAATGAGCAGTTCTTC. This gives the protein CSVDRAGDYNEQFF. The chain recombines TRBV29-1 with TRBJ2-1; 7 nucleotides match TRBD2. The germline V gene encodes CDR1 SQVTM and CDR2 ANQGSEA. The CDR3 has 14 amino acids. Trimming cost V 3 bases and J 3 bases; bases outside gene matches: 5.

The chain links TRBV10-3 to TRBJ2-7, with TRBD2 identical over 8 bases. Trimming took 5 bases from V and 6 from J; bases not matched to a gene: 12. CDR1 is ENHRY and CDR2 is SYGVKD in the germline V gene. CDR3 size: 15 residues. CDR3 sequence (DNA): TGTGCCATCAGTTCGGAAGCGGGGGCAAGACCCGAGCAGTACTTC. Its translation is CAISSEAGARPEQYF.

Worth noting for this clone: Other DNA sequences of this sample code for an identical CDR3. The chain recombines TRBV19 with TRBJ2-7; 9 bases are shared with TRBD1. The CDR3 has 12 residues. Germline trimming cut 9 bases from V and 2 bases from J; bases unmatched to any gene: 2. The V gene's germline CDR1 is LNHDA and CDR2 SQIVND (reference sequence). This CDR3 is CASRDRAYEQYF. CDR3 bases: TGTGCCAGCCGGGACAGGGCCTACGAGCAGTACTTC.

V usage is TRBV6-5 and J usage is TRBJ1-5; a weak D match, TRBD1 (5 bases). Germline-derived CDR1 and CDR2 are MNHEY and SVGAGI. The CDR3 loop spans 14 amino acids. Trimming pared 5 bases from V and 8 bases from J, leaving 16 bases between. DNA of the CDR3: TGTGCCAGCAGTCACCGGGACTTACATAAGCCCCAGCATTTT. It is translated as CASSHRDLHKPQHF.

The V call is TRBV19, the J call TRBJ2-3; 8 bases are a match to TRBD1. This CDR3 region has 14 residues. Germline CDR1 LNHDA, CDR2 SQIVND (reference sequence). The ends lost 2 bases at V and 4 bases at J; junction bases unmatched: 2. CDR3 DNA: TGTGCCAGTAGTATAATACAGGGGGCAGATACGCAGTATTTT. It translates to CASSIIQGADTQYF.

The chain combines TRBV2 with TRBJ2-5, with TRBD2 identical over 10 bases. Germline V lookup: CDR1 SNHLY, CDR2 FYNNEI. The CDR3 covers 14 residues. The V segment lost 0 bases and the J segment 5 bases; nucleotides outside the gene matches: 0. The CDR3 region is CASSEASGGETQYF. The CDR3 region has the DNA TGTGCCAGCAGTGAAGCTAGCGGGGGGGAGACCCAGTACTTC.

This clone was counted a single time. The chain links TRBV6-6 to TRBJ2-3; possibly TRBD2 for D (5 bases). The V and J ends lost 7 bases and 4 bases respectively, with 18 bases between them. Germline V gene data show CDR1 as MNHNY and CDR2 as SVGAGI (reference sequence). The CDR3 is 15 amino acids. The CDR3 sequence: CASKFRLLRADTQYF. CDR3 coding DNA: TGTGCCAGCAAGTTCCGACTATTGAGAGCAGATACGCAGTATTTT.

The rearrangement joins TRBV7-3 to TRBJ1-1, with TRBD1 as a possible D gene (6 bases). The CDR3 totals 18 residues. Germline V lookup: CDR1 SGHTA, CDR2 FQGTGA. V lost 4 bases to trimming and J lost 0 bases, with 21 bases between them. CDR3 region: CASSSLPGGHLMNTEAFF. The CDR3, as DNA: TGTGCCAGCAGCTCGCTCCCCGGGGGGCACCTGATGAACACTGAAGCTTTCTTT.

The CDR3 nucleotides are TGTGCCTGCACGTCAGGGCCTGGGGCCAACGTCCTGACTTTC. It specifies CACTSGPGANVLTF. The chain joins TRBV30 to TRBJ2-6; D perhaps matches TRBD1 (5 bases). The CDR3 loop spans 14 amino acids. CDR1 GTSNPN and CDR2 SVGIG come from the germline V gene (reference sequence). Trimming left V 6 bases short and J 2 bases short, with 11 bases between.